This T cell receptor (beta chain) was profiled in a study of blood T cell repertoires in COVID-19. For the study at large: COVID-19 samples, acute and convalescent, were from the United States, Italy and Spain. PBMCs, B-cell-depleted T cells, or T cells were the source of the cDNA or gDNA that made up the material.

As originally analysed: Researchers report that nucleated cell counts were estimated from reference gene primer amplification. Some clones are missing from TCRdb's copy, which holds only in-frame ones; the method was immunoSEQ multiplex PCR. Clonal size and the V and J genes are those of that table, whereas D and trimming came from the DNA. Among 150,000 to 190,000 clones, approximately 92% were seen once, and the ten largest hold roughly 15%. Germline V gene data show CDR1 as MNHNS and CDR2 as SASEGT. This CDR3 region has 17 residues. After removal of 2 bases from V and 6 bases from J, the junction contained 10 bases not matched to a gene.

The sample taken for sequencing was peripheral blood. The sequence derives from a woman aged 40 to 50 with acute or convalescent COVID-19. This chain uses TRBV6-1 with TRBJ1-4; 9 bases agree with TRBD1. The CDR3 sequence is CASSETIPGQGHEKLFF. CDR3 DNA sequence: TGTGCCAGCAGTGAAACGATACCGGGACAGGGCCATGAAAAACTGTTTTTT.